The T cell receptor (beta chain) under discussion was sequenced for a study of blood T cell repertoires in COVID-19. Turning to the study itself: Collection of acute and convalescent COVID-19 samples took place in the United States, Italy and Spain. T cells, B-cell-depleted T cells, or PBMCs provided the cDNA or gDNA that served as material.

Germline V gene data show CDR1 as SGHKS and CDR2 as YYEKEE (reference sequence). This CDR3 spans 17 amino acids. V was pared by 0 bases and J by 0 bases, with 10 bases between. In the source study's methods: For nucleated cells, counts were estimated from reference gene primer amplification. Assay used: immunoSEQ multiplex PCR; TCRdb lists only in-frame clones, some missing. That table supplies the V and J calls and clone size; D and trimming were determined from the DNA. The sample holds about 250,000 clones, roughly 80% seen once. This receptor was identified in a woman in her sixties with active or convalescent COVID-19. The specimen was peripheral blood. The chain carries TRBV5-5 and TRBJ2-6; D call uncertain. CDR3 region: CASSLGQVDSGANVLTF. CDR3 DNA: TGTGCCAGCAGCTTGGGGCAGGTTGACTCTGGGGCCAACGTCCTGACTTTC.